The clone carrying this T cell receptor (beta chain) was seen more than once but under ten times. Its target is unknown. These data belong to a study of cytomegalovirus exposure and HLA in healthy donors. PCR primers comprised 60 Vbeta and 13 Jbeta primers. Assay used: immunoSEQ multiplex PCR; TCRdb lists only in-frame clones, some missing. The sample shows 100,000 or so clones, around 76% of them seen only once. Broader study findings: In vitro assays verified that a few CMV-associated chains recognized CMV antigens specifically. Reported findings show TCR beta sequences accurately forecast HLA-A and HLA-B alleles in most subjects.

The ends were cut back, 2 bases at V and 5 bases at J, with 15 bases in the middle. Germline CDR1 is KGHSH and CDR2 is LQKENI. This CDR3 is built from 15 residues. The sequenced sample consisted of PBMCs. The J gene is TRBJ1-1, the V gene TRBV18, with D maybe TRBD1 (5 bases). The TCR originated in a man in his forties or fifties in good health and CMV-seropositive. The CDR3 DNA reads TGTGCCAGCTCACCAGGGCGGGGGGATCGGACTGAAGCTTTCTTT. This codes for CASSPGRGDRTEAFF.